What follows describes a single TCR beta chain. These data come from a study of OX40 agonist ivuxolimab in advanced cancers. CDR1 is SEHNR, CDR2 FQNEAQ, per germline (reference sequence). This CDR3 spans 12 amino acids. The V and J ends lost 6 bases and 5 bases respectively, with 10 bases between them. Libraries were prepared by immunoSEQ multiplex PCR; TCRdb keeps only in-frame clonotypes and omits some of them. The sample carries 45,000 to 60,000 clones, roughly nine tenths recorded once. The sample in question was CD4+ or CD8+ T cells sorted from blood, obtained in a trial of the OX40 agonist ivuxolimab. This rearrangement joins TRBV7-9 to TRBJ1-1, with D unclear. The source is an adult with an advanced solid tumor such as melanoma, head and neck, liver or kidney cancer. CDR3 DNA: TGTGCCAGCAGTTTTGGGGAGACTGAAGCTTTCTTT. Translating gives CASSFGETEAFF.